Sequencing of this TCR beta chain was carried out in a study of neurological immune-mediated disorders. At the level of the study: Multiple sclerosis patients numbered some 35, with approximately 30 relapsing-remitting and 3 secondary progressive.

Study-level results: Neither clinical nor MRI features were found to be associated with the multiple sclerosis repertoire cluster. One related-CDR3 cluster, which may be a signature, held the repertoires of 18 of 34 multiple sclerosis patients after phylogenetic grouping.

The ends were cut back, 0 bases at V and 1 base at J, with 17 bases in the middle. CDR3 length equals 18 residues. Germline V gives CDR1 SGHRS, CDR2 YFSETQ. Every sequencing run gave over 190 million TCR-beta sequences, taken from 15-18 subjects. TCRdb re-derived calls from the 5' RACE reads in MiXCR, one entry per CDR3 protein. The repertoire consists of 55,000 to 70,000 distinct CDR3 sequences, with roughly 3.6% occurring once and the leading ten covering about 1.5%. Turning to this clonotype: What it recognizes is unknown.

This sequence was found in a man aged 25-45 years with multiple sclerosis. This rearrangement joins TRBV5-1 to TRBJ1-3, with D possibly matching TRBD1 (5 bases). Sequenced: PBMCs. CDR3 region: CASSLEEGRASSGNTIYF. In nucleotides, the CDR3 is TGCGCCAGCAGCTTGGAGGAAGGCAGGGCTTCTTCTGGAAACACCATATATTTT.